This TCR beta chain was identified in a study of identical twins. Deletions cut 2 bases from V and 9 bases from J, with 12 bases between. This CDR3 is 14 amino acids long. Germline V gives CDR1 SGHNT, CDR2 YYREEE (reference sequence). Using its own MiXCR run on the 5' RACE reads, TCRdb lists one record per CDR3 protein. The repertoire has about 530,000 distinct CDR3 sequences, about 22% of them found once; the top ten carry approximately 0.52%. Another study also made use of these data, one on yellow fever vaccine responses in identical twins.

The receptor comes from a woman aged 18-29 years in good health. Input material: CD4+ T cells sorted from blood. The chain has TRBV5-4 and TRBJ1-6; D call uncertain. Here the CDR3 DNA reads TGTGCCAGCAGCTTCGGGGTGCCGGGTTCACCCCTCCACTTT. It codes for CASSFGVPGSPLHF.